The entry below describes one T cell receptor beta chain. Its antigen is currently not known. No much larger clonotype is one base removed from it; base qualities were not supplied. Collaborating institutions collected whole blood in K2EDTA tubes following their own protocols. Collaborator samples were shipped for TCRbeta analysis as frozen whole blood, isolated PBMCs, or DNA extracted from either sample type. The data derive from a study of blood T cell repertoires in COVID-19 (TCRdb year 2020). For the wider study: The collaborator samples originated in the United States, Italy and Spain and spanned the acute and convalescent phases of COVID-19. The prospective study material was composed of cDNA or gDNA derived from T cells, B-cell-depleted T cells, or PBMCs. Deeply sampled blood TCRbeta repertoires from subjects exposed to, actively infected with, or recovered from COVID-19 were included in the dataset. The repertoires were released in a freely available public database intended as a resource for research on the immune response to SARS-CoV-2. The samples were drawn from the first 160 participants of the ongoing ImmuneRACE study and from 950 to 1,500 subjects provided by 6 global collaborators. A de-identified subject ID, COVID-19 status, age in years and sex were almost always included in the sample metadata. Where HLA class I and class II types were available, the types were taken from metadata supplied by the sample provider, not from assay-based typing.

V was cut back by 4 bases and J by 2 bases, leaving a gap of 10 bases between them. Taken from cysteine to phenylalanine, the CDR3 has 14 residues. Of the read, only the CDR3 DNA is kept; its 42 bases are in frame from base 1. CDR1 and CDR2 (LNHDA, SQIVND) derive from the germline V gene (reference sequence). Paper-wide results and their limitations: How much clinical and demographic metadata was included differed by source and by participant, and the metadata was provided uncurated.

TCRbeta CDR3 regions were amplified from genomic DNA by means of the immunoSEQ Assay, a bias-controlled multiplex PCR. Per the original workflow: Nucleated cell counts per sample were estimated from amplification of reference gene primers within the assay. To quantify the absolute abundance of each unique TCRbeta CDR3 rearrangement, sequence reads were collapsed and filtered. For each sample, productive Simpson clonality was calculated as the square root of Simpson's diversity index over productive rearrangements. The source is immuneACCESS, and TCRdb retained only in-frame sequences with V and J called. Part of the clones is not carried over; for the studies checked, unresolved V genes explain less than half of this, and the remainder is unexplained. V and J calls and clone size are given by that table; D and trimming were obtained from the DNA. This sample has 310,000 or so clones in its table, and about 84% of those were observed once. The ten most abundant clones make up 1.5% to 2% of the sample.

The TCR originated in a woman aged 45-65 years with acute or convalescent COVID-19. Recombination connected TRBV19 to TRBJ2-3; the D gene remains uncertain. Sequencing was done on a sample of peripheral blood. CDR3 protein: CASSNTRITDTQYF. The nucleotide sequence reads as follows: TGTGCCAGTAGTAACACCAGAATCACAGATACGCAGTATTTT.